The 13 T cell receptor beta chains below were found in one sample sequenced in a study of cytomegalovirus exposure and HLA in healthy donors. The PCR ran on 60 Vbeta and 13 Jbeta primers. Some clones are missing from TCRdb's copy, which holds only in-frame ones; the method was immunoSEQ multiplex PCR. Found here are some 140,000 clones, approximately 61% of them singletons; the top ten hold about 1.5%. The source material was PBMCs. These receptors were taken from a human donor in good health.

For this clone: Its ends do not fully match the called genes, so a read error is possible. This chain's CDR3 is CASAPSGQGAGNTIYF. CDR3 nucleotide sequence: TGTGCCAGCGCACCTTCGGGACAGGGGGCTGGAAACACCATATATTTT. The V gene is TRBV18, the J gene TRBJ1-3, with TRBD1 identical over 11 bases. The CDR3 has 16 amino acids. CDR1 and CDR2 (germline): KGHSH, LQKENI.

This clone has only a few counts. The CDR3 reads CASSFPRQSYEQYF. CDR3 in DNA: TGTGCCAGCAGTTTTCCCCGACAGAGCTACGAGCAGTACTTC. V gene TRBV28 combines with J gene TRBJ2-7, with D tentatively TRBD1 (5 bases). Germline V CDR1 and CDR2: MDHEN, SYDVKM. The CDR3 loop spans 14 amino acids. Trimming cost V 3 bases and J 3 bases, with 12 bases left between them.

The chain couples TRBV5-4 to TRBJ1-1, with 7 bases matching TRBD1. V lost 0 bases, J lost 1 base, and 6 bases stayed unmatched. This CDR3 is 16 amino acids long. Per the germline V gene, CDR1 is SGHNT and CDR2 is YYREEE (reference sequence). The CDR3 DNA follows: TGTGCCAGCAGCTTGGCCCCGGCAGGGGGGAACACTGAAGCTTTCTTT. This encodes CASSLAPAGGNTEAFF.

J is TRBJ1-1 and V is TRBV7-6; D may be TRBD1 (5 bases). V was shortened by 4 bases and J by 4 bases, with 10 bases between the two germline ends. The CDR3 consists of 13 residues. Germline-derived CDR1 and CDR2 are SGHVS and FNYEAQ. The CDR3 bases are TGTGCCAGCAGCTCCGGGGGATCCACTGAAGCTTTCTTT. Encoded protein: CASSSGGSTEAFF.

This chain uses TRBV5-1 with TRBJ1-2, with 10 bases fitting TRBD1. Germline V gene data show CDR1 as SGHRS and CDR2 as YFSETQ. Losses at the gene ends were 4 bases for V and 4 bases for J; bases not matched to a gene: 10. The CDR3 is made up of 16 amino acids. The CDR3 loop reads CASSRSGTGVSYGYTF. DNA for the CDR3: TGCGCCAGCAGCAGAAGCGGGACAGGGGTTTCCTATGGCTACACCTTC.

The chain combines TRBV29-1 with TRBJ2-1, with a possible D match to TRBD1 (6 bases). The germline gives CDR1 SQVTM, CDR2 ANQGSEA. This CDR3 region has 16 residues. Trimming removed 5 bases at V and 6 bases at J, with 23 bases between. The CDR3 DNA reads as TGCAGCGTTTGGGGGACACTACGCAGAAGGGGCAATGAGCAGTTCTTC. It encodes CSVWGTLRRRGNEQFF.

The J gene is TRBJ2-7, the V gene TRBV5-4, with 8 bases matching TRBD2. J lost 7 bases, V lost 4 bases, and 13 bases had no gene match. This CDR3 has 15 amino acids. Germline values: CDR1 SGHNT, CDR2 YYREEE (reference sequence). As DNA, the CDR3 is TGTGCCAGCAGCGCTGGGGGGGGCGGGAGGTATGAGCAGTACTTC. This sequence encodes CASSAGGGGRYEQYF.

The V call is TRBV19, the J call TRBJ2-2; D is ambiguous. The germline V and J ends were trimmed by 7 bases and 3 bases, with 6 bases remaining between them. This CDR3 comprises 12 residues. Germline V gene sequence: CDR1 LNHDA, CDR2 SQIVND (reference sequence). The CDR3 loop is CASTEDTGELFF. CDR3 nucleotide sequence: TGTGCCAGTACAGAGGACACCGGGGAGCTGTTTTTT.

The chain carries TRBV4-1 and TRBJ2-7, with 7 bases lining up with TRBD2. The germline CDR1 and CDR2 sequences are MGHRA and YSYEKL. The CDR3 covers 18 residues. V lost 4 bases and J lost 0; bases outside the gene matches: 15. CDR3 bases: TGCGCCAGCAGCCTACGTTCCCGTGGGCGGGAGAGCTCCTACGAGCAGTACTTC. It codes for CASSLRSRGRESSYEQYF.

In its sample, this clone was seen a few times. The J gene is TRBJ2-2, the V gene TRBV28; TRBD2 matches at 8 bases. The CDR3 totals 16 residues. The J segment lost 7 bases and the V segment lost 7 bases, leaving 14 bases of the junction unmatched. Germline-derived CDR1 and CDR2 are MDHEN and SYDVKM. The CDR3 spells CASTSGSGSFGGELFF. The CDR3 DNA sequence: TGTGCCAGCACCTCTGGGAGCGGGAGTTTCGGCGGGGAGCTGTTTTTT.

In this sample, this clone turned up once. The CDR3 DNA reads as TGTGCCAGCAGCCCCGGGACAGGTGAATACGAGCAGTACTTC. This codes for CASSPGTGEYEQYF. V is TRBV11-3 and J is TRBJ2-7; 8 nucleotides agree with TRBD1. From germline, CDR1 is SGHNT and CDR2 YENEEA. V was clipped by 5 bases and J by 4 bases; unmatched bases: 7. CDR3 size: 14 residues.

This chain uses TRBV7-6 with TRBJ1-3; TRBD1 aligns across 9 bases. V lost 3 bases and J lost 4; bases outside the gene matches: 7. The CDR3 loop spans 16 amino acids. Germline loops: CDR1 SGHVS, CDR2 FNYEAQ. CDR3 sequence: CASSFTGTGQGNTIYF. CDR3 nucleotide sequence: TGTGCCAGCAGCTTTACCGGGACAGGGCAAGGAAACACCATATATTTT.

The chain combines TRBV29-1 with TRBJ2-7; D may be TRBD2 (6 bases). Trimming left V 3 bases short and J 7 bases short, with 7 bases between. Germline V gives CDR1 SQVTM, CDR2 ANQGSEA. CDR3 size: 10 residues. DNA for the CDR3: TGCAGCGTTGAGGCGGGAGAGCAGTACTTC. This translates into CSVEAGEQYF.